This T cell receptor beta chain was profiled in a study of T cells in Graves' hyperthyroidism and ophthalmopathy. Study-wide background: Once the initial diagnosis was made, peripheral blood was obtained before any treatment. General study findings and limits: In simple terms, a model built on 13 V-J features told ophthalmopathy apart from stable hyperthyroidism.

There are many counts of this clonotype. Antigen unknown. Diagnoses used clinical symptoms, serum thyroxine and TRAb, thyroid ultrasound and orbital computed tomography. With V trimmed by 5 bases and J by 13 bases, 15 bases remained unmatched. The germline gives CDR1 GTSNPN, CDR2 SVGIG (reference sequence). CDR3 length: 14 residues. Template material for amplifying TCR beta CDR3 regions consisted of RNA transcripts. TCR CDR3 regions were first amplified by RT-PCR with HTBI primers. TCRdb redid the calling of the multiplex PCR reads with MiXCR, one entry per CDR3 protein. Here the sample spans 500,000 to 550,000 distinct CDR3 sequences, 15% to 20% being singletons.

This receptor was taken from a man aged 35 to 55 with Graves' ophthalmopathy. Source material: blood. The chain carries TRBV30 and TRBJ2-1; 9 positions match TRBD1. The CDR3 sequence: CAWSTTPAGQGQFF. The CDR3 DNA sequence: TGTGCCTGGTCCACAACTCCCGCGGGACAGGGTCAGTTCTTC.